This TCR beta chain was sequenced for a study of blood T cell repertoires in COVID-19. In the study overall: The United States, Italy and Spain were the sources of the acute and convalescent COVID-19 samples.

CDR3 size: 15 residues. Per germline, CDR1 LGHDT and CDR2 YNNKEL (reference sequence). With 1 base removed from V and 3 bases from J, the gap between germline ends came to 13 bases. Sequenced by immunoSEQ multiplex PCR; TCRdb stores in-frame clones only, minus some. The sample has roughly 55,000 clones; 83% are singletons. This receptor was taken from a woman in her fifties or sixties with acute or convalescent COVID-19. V gene TRBV3-1 (or the pseudogene TRBV3-2) combines with J gene TRBJ2-7; D may be TRBD1 (6 bases). Sequencing input: peripheral blood. The DNA of the CDR3 is TGTGCCAGCAGCCAAGGATCGGACAGCTACTACGAGCAGTACTTC. It translates to CASSQGSDSYYEQYF.